This entry features one T cell receptor beta chain sequence. Its target is unknown. The sample originates from a study of CD8 T cells in ankylosing spondylitis. In germline, CDR1 is SEHNR, CDR2 FQNEAQ (reference sequence). Trimming left V 4 bases short and J 2 bases short, with 12 bases between. The CDR3 length is 14 residues. General observations from the study: Some of the motif variants had earlier been found in reactive arthritis patients' fluid and blood. It appeared that ankylosing spondylitis blood was characterized by a TCR beta motif of about eight highly homologous variants. CD8+ by phenotype, disease-linked clones were relatively rare in peripheral blood.

TCR beta libraries were made by quantitative 5'-RACE with molecular barcodes. TCRdb called the 5' RACE reads again in MiXCR, with one record for every CDR3 protein. This table holds fewer than 650,000 distinct CDR3 sequences, over 9.5% found once. Input material: blood, either unsorted or a sorted T cell fraction (not recorded which). The chain combines TRBV7-9 with TRBJ2-7; D gene ambiguous. The TCR sequence derives from a male donor with ankylosing spondylitis. CDR3 amino acids: CASSSHTYPYEQYF. Written as DNA, the CDR3 is TGTGCCAGCAGCTCCCACACGTACCCCTACGAGCAGTACTTC.